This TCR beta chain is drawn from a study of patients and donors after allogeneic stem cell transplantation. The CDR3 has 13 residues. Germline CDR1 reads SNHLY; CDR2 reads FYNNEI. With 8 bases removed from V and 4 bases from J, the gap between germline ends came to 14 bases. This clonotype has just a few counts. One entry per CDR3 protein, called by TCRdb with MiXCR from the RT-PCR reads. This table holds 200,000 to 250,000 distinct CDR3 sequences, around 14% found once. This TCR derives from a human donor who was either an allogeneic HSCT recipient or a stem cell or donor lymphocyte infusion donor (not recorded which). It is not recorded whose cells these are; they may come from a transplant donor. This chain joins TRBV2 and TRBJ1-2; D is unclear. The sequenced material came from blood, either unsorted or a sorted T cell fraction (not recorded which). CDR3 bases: TGTGCCAGCGGGTTAGTCGGACTCTATGGCTACACCTTC. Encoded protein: CASGLVGLYGYTF.